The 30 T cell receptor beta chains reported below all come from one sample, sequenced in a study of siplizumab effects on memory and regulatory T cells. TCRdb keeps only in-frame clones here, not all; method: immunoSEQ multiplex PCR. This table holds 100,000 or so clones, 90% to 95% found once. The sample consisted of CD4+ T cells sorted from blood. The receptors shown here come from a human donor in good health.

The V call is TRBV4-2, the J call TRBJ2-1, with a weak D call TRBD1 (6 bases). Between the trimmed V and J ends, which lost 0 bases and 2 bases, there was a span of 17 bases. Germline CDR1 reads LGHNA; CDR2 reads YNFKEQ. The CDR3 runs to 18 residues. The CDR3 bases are TGTGCCAGCAGCCAAGAAGGGGGACCCAGGATGGCCTACAATGAGCAGTTCTTC. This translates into CASSQEGGPRMAYNEQFF.

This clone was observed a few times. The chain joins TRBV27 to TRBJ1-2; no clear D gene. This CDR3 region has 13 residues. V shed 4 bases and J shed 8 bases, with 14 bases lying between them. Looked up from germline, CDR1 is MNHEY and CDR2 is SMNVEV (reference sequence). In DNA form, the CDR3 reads TGTGCCAGCAGTTCCCCGGCGGGGTACGGCTACACCTTC. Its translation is CASSSPAGYGYTF.

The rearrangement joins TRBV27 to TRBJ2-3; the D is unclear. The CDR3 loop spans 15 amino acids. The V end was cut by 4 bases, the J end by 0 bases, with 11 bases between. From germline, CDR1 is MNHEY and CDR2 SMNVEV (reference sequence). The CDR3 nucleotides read TGTGCCAGCAGTTATAGGTCGTCTAGCACAGATACGCAGTATTTT. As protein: CASSYRSSSTDTQYF.

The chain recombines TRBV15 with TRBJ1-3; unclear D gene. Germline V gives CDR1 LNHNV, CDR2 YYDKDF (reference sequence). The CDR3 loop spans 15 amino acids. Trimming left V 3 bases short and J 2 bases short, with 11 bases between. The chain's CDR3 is CATSRPTSAGNTIYF. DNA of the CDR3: TGTGCCACCAGCAGGCCAACATCCGCTGGAAACACCATATATTTT.

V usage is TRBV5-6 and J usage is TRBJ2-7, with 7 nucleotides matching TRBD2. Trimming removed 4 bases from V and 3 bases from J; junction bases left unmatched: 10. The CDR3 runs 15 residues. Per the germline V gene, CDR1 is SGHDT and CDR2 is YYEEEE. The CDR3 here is CASSRLAESNYEQYF. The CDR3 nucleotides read TGTGCCAGCAGCCGCCTAGCGGAGTCCAACTACGAGCAGTACTTC.

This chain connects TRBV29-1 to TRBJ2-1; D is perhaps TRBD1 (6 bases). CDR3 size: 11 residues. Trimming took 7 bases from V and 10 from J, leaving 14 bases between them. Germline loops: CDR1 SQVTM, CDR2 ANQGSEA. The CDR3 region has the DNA TGCAGCGCATCACAGGGTTGGGAGCAGTTCTTC. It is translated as CSASQGWEQFF.

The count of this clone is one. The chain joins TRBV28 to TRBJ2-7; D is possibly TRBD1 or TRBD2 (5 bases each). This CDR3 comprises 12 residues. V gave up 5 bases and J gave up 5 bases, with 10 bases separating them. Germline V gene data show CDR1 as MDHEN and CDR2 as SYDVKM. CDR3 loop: CASSTGRDEQYF. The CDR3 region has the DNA TGTGCCAGCAGTACGGGACGGGACGAGCAGTACTTC.

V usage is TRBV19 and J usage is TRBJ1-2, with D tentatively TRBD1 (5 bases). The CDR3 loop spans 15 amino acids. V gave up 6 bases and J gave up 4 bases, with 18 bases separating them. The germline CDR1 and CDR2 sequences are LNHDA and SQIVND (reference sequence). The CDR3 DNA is TGTGCCAGTAGAAACGGGGCAGGGTTGTCCTATGGCTACACCTTC. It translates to CASRNGAGLSYGYTF.

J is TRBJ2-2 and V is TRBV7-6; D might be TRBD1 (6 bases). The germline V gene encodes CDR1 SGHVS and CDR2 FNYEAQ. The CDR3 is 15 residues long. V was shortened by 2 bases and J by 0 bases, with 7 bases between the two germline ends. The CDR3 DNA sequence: TGTGCCAGCAGCTTACAGGGGACGAACACCGGGGAGCTGTTTTTT. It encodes CASSLQGTNTGELFF. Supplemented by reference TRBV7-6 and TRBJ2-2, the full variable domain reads GAGVSQSPRYKVTKRGQDVALRCDPISGHVSLYWYRQALGQGPEFLTYFNYEAQQDKSGLPNDRFSAERPEGSISTLTIQRTEQRDSAMYRCASSLQGTNTGELFFGEGSRLTVL.

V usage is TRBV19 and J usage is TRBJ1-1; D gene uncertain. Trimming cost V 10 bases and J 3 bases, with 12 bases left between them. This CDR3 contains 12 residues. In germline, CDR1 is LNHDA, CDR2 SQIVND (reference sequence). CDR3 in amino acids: CATSLGYTEAFF. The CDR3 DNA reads TGTGCCACGAGCCTGGGGTACACTGAAGCTTTCTTT.

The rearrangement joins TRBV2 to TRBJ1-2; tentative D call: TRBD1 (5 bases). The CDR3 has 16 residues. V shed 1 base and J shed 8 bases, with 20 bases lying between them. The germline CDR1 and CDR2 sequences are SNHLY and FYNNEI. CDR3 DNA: TGTGCCAGCAGTGAAGTAGGCAGACTTGAATCAGGGGGCTACACCTTC. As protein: CASSEVGRLESGGYTF.

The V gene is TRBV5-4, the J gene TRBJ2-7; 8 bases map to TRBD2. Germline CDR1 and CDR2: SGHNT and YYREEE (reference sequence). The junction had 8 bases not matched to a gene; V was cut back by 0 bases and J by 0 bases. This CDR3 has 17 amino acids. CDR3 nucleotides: TGTGCCAGCAGCTTGGTTTTAGCGGGACTTGACTCCTACGAGCAGTACTTC. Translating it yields CASSLVLAGLDSYEQYF.

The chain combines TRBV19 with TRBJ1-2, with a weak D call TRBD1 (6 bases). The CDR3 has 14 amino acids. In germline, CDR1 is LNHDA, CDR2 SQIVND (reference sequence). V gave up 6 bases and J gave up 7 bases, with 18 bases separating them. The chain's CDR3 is CASSPKQGAGGYTF. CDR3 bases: TGTGCCAGTAGCCCTAAACAGGGTGCGGGTGGCTACACCTTC. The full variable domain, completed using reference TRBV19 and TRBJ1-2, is DGGITQSPKYLFRKEGQNVTLSCEQNLNHDAMYWYRQDPGQGLRLIYYSQIVNDFQKGDIAEGYSVSREKKESFPLTVTSAQKNPTAFYLCASSPKQGAGGYTFGSGTRLTVV.

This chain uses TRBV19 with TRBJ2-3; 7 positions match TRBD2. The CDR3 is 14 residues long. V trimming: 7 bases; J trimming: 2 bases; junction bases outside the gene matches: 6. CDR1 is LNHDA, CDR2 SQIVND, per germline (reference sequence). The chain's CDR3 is CASKRDLDTDTQYF. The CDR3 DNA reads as TGTGCCAGTAAGCGGGACTTAGACACAGATACGCAGTATTTT.

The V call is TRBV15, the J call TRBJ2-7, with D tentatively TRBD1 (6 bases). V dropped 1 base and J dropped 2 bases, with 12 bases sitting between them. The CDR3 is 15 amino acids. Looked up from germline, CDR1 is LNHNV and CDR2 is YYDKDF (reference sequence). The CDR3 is CATSRAGTLAYEQYF. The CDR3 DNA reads TGTGCCACCAGCAGAGCCGGGACATTAGCCTACGAGCAGTACTTC.

CDR3 DNA: TGTGCCAGCAGCCCACAGGGGGCTGGAAACACCATATATTTT. This encodes CASSPQGAGNTIYF. The V call is TRBV11-3, the J call TRBJ1-3; 8 nucleotides agree with TRBD1. The V and J ends lost 5 bases and 2 bases, in that order; junction bases with no gene match: 2. This CDR3 spans 14 amino acids. Germline V gives CDR1 SGHNT, CDR2 YENEEA.

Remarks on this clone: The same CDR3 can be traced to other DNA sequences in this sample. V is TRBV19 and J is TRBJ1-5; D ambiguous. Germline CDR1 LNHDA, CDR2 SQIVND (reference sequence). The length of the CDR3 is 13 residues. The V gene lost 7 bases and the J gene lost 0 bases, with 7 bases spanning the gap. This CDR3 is CASNRDSNQPQHF. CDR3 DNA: TGTGCCAGTAACAGAGATAGCAATCAGCCCCAGCATTTT.

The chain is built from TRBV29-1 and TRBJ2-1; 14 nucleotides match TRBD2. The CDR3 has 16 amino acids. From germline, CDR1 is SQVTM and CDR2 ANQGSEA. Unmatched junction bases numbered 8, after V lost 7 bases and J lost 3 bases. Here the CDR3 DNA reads TGCAGCGCCCGGAGACTAGCGGGAGGGGACTACAATGAGCAGTTCTTC. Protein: CSARRLAGGDYNEQFF.

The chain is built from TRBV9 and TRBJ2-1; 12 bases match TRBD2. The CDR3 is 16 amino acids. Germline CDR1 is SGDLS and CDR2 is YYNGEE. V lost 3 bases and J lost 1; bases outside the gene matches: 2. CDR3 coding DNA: TGTGCCAGCAGCGCGACTAGCGGGGGTTCCTACAATGAGCAGTTCTTC. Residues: CASSATSGGSYNEQFF.

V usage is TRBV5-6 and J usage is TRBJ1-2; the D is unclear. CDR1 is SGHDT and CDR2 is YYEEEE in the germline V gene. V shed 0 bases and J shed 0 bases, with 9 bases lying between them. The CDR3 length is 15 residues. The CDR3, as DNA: TGTGCCAGCAGCTTGGGGTCGGAGACTAACTATGGCTACACCTTC. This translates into CASSLGSETNYGYTF.

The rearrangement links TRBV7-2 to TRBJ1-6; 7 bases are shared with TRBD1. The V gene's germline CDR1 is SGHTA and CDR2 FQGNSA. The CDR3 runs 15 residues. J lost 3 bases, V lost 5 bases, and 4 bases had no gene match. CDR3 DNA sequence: TGTGCCAGCAGCGCCTCAGGGGGCTATAATTCACCCCTCCACTTT. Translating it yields CASSASGGYNSPLHF.

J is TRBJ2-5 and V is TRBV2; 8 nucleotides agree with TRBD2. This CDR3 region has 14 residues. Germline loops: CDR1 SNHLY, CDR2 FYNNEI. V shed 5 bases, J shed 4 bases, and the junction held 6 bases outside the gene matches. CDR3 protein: CASSRTAGGETQYF. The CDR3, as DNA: TGTGCCAGCAGTAGGACTGCGGGGGGAGAGACCCAGTACTTC. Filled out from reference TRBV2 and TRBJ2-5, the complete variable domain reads EPEVTQTPSHQVTQMGQEVILRCVPISNHLYFYWYRQILGQKVEFLVSFYNNEISEKSEIFDDQFSVERPDGSNFTLKIRSTKLEDSAMYFCASSRTAGGETQYFGPGTRLLVL.

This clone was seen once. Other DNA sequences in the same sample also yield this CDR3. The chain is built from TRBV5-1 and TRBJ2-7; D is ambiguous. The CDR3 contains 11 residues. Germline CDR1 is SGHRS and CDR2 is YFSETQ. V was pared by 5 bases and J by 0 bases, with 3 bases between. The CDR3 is CASSSSYEQYF. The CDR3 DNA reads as TGCGCCAGCAGTAGCTCCTACGAGCAGTACTTC.

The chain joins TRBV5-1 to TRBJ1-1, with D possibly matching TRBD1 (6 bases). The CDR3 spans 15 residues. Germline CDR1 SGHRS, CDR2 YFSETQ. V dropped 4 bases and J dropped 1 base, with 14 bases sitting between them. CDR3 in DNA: TGCGCCAGCAGCGCGACAGGTATTGCGAACACTGAAGCTTTCTTT. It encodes CASSATGIANTEAFF. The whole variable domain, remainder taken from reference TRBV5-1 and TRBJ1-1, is KAGVTQTPRYLIKTRGQQVTLSCSPISGHRSVSWYQQTPGQGLQFLFEYFSETQRNKGNFPGRFSGRQFSNSRSEMNVSTLELGDSALYLCASSATGIANTEAFFGQGTRLTVV.

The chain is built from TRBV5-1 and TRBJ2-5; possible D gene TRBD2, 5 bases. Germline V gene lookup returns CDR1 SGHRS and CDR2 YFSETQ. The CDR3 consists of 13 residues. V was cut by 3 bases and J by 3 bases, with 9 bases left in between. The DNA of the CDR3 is TGCGCCAGCAGCTACAGCGGCAAAGAGACCCAGTACTTC. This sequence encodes CASSYSGKETQYF.

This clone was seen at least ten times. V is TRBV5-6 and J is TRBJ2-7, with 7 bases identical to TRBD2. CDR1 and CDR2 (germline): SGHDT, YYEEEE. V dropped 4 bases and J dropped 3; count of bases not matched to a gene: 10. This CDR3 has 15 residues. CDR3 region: CASSQAFRGVYEQYF. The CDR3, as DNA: TGTGCCAGCAGCCAAGCCTTTCGGGGGGTCTACGAGCAGTACTTC.

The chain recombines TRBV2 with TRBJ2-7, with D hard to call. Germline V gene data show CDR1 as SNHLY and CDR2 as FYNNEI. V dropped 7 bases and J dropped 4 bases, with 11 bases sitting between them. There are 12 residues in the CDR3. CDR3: CASKSSLYEQYF. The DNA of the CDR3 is TGTGCCAGCAAAAGCAGCCTTTACGAGCAGTACTTC. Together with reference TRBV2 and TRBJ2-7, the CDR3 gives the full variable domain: EPEVTQTPSHQVTQMGQEVILRCVPISNHLYFYWYRQILGQKVEFLVSFYNNEISEKSEIFDDQFSVERPDGSNFTLKIRSTKLEDSAMYFCASKSSLYEQYFGPGTRLTVT.

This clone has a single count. The CDR3, as DNA: TGTGCCAGCAGTGAACCCTGGCAGAGTTCCTACGAGCAGTACTTC. It specifies CASSEPWQSSYEQYF. The chain is built from TRBV6-1 and TRBJ2-7; D gene unclear. Germline V gives CDR1 MNHNS, CDR2 SASEGT. The V and J ends lost 2 bases and 1 base respectively, with 12 bases between them. The CDR3 has 15 residues.

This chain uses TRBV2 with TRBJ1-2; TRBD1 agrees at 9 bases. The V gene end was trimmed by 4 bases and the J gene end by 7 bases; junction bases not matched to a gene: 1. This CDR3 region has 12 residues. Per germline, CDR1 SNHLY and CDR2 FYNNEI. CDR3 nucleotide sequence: TGTGCCAGCAGTGTACAGGGGGCTGGCTACACCTTC. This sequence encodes CASSVQGAGYTF.

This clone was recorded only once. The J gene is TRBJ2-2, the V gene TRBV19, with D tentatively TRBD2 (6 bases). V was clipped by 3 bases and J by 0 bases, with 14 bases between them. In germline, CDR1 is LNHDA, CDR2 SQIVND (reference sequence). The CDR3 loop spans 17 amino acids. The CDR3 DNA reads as TGTGCCAGTAGTATGCGGGGTGGGATTACGAACACCGGGGAGCTGTTTTTT. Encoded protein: CASSMRGGITNTGELFF.